This record looks at one T cell receptor (beta chain) sequence and its context. Samples were assayed with immunoSEQ v3.0 at survey level. Clones were read by immunoSEQ multiplex PCR, and TCRdb kept only the in-frame ones, dropping some. The data show about 15,000 clones, just under 85% seen once. The sample originates from a study of long-term antiretroviral therapy in people with HIV. In germline, CDR1 is SGHRS, CDR2 YFSETQ. Trimming took 4 bases from V and 2 from J; bases not matched to a gene: 8. This CDR3 has 16 residues. HIV-positive participants all received treatment in the United States. The sample in question was unsorted PBMCs, obtained just before starting antiretroviral therapy. The TCR was taken from a middle-aged man with HIV. The rearrangement joins TRBV5-1 to TRBJ2-1; 8 bases fit TRBD2. The CDR3 sequence: CASSPTGGAAYNEQFF. In DNA, the CDR3 is TGCGCCAGCAGCCCTACCGGGGGGGCCGCCTACAATGAGCAGTTCTTC.